The sequence of this T cell receptor beta chain was determined in a study of T cell repertoires in cytomegalovirus infection. As for the study in general: Matching HLA type and CMV infection were both indicated by public TCR beta signatures.

Trimming stripped 3 bases from V and 4 bases from J, with 12 bases between. Germline V gene sequence: CDR1 SEHNR, CDR2 FQNEAQ (reference sequence). The CDR3 totals 15 residues. MiXCR, run by TCRdb on the reads, gives a single entry per CDR3 protein. The sample yields around 630,000 distinct CDR3 sequences, less than 25% seen once. General study findings and limits: Of the TCR beta families, the public ones yielded a cumulative frequency that identified carriers of CMV plus the relevant HLA. The study found HLA-C-restricted CMV-specific TCR beta clonotypes dominating the ex vivo response.

About this clonotype itself: No antigen is known for it.

The V and J genes are TRBV7-9 and TRBJ2-2; D is possibly TRBD1 (6 bases). Sequencing used CD8+ T cells from PBMCs. The sequence was obtained from a human donor in good health (CMV status not recorded). Some clones in this sample may be carry-over from other donors' samples. DNA for the CDR3: TGTGCCAGCAGCTTTTCAGGGGATATCACCGGGGAGCTGTTTTTT. Amino acid sequence: CASSFSGDITGELFF.